The 15 T cell receptor beta chains below come from one sample, sequenced in a study of T cell repertoires in cytomegalovirus infection. TCRdb used MiXCR to reprocess the reads, holding one entry per CDR3 protein. The data show about 480,000 distinct CDR3 sequences, about 33% seen once. Their antigen targets remain unknown. Source: cultured PBMCs, taken from culture after CMV antigen stimulation. Receptor source: a human donor in good health (CMV status not recorded). Some clones in this sample may be carry-over from other donors' samples.

V and J are TRBV6-6 and TRBJ2-7; D unresolved. The germline CDR1 and CDR2 sequences are MNHNY and SVGAGI (reference sequence). This CDR3 contains 15 residues. V was cut by 0 bases and J by 3 bases, with 12 bases left in between. This chain's CDR3 is CASSYSSQVSYEQYF. The CDR3 nucleotides read TGTGCCAGCAGTTACTCGTCCCAGGTCAGCTACGAGCAGTACTTC.

CDR3 coding DNA: TGTGCCAGCAGTCGCACGGTGGCCTACGAGCAGTACTTC. Translation: CASSRTVAYEQYF. The chain uses TRBV28 and TRBJ2-7; unclear D gene. Germline-derived CDR1 and CDR2 are MDHEN and SYDVKM. The CDR3 is 13 residues long. V lost 5 bases and J 2 bases, leaving 10 bases between the germline ends.

This chain joins TRBV7-9 and TRBJ1-2; D perhaps matches TRBD1 (5 bases). The CDR3 has 17 residues. Germline assignment: CDR1 SEHNR and CDR2 FQNEAQ (reference sequence). The V end lost 1 base, the J end lost 0 bases, and 15 bases lay between the germline ends. The CDR3 DNA sequence: TGTGCCAGCAGCTTAGGCCCCGGGCAGACAGCTAACTATGGCTACACCTTC. Residues: CASSLGPGQTANYGYTF.

This clonotype has only a few counts. The genes are TRBV12-3 or TRBV12-4 and TRBJ1-2, with D uncertain. The CDR3 contains 13 residues. V was trimmed by 3 bases and J by 5 bases, leaving 10 bases between them. CDR3 in DNA: TGTGCCAGCAGTTTTGAGGGTCGATATGGCTACACCTTC. It yields the protein CASSFEGRYGYTF.

This clonotype turned up a few times. The chain couples TRBV7-8 to TRBJ2-5; the D gene is possibly TRBD1 (6 bases). CDR3 length equals 15 residues. Germline V CDR1 and CDR2: SGHVS, FQNEAQ. Trimming shortened V by 2 bases and J by 5 bases, and 15 bases separated the two germline ends. CDR3 sequence: CASSLRRQGIETQYF. The CDR3, as DNA: TGTGCCAGCAGCTTACGTAGGCAGGGGATTGAGACCCAGTACTTC.

This sequence joins TRBV28 and TRBJ2-1, with 13 bases that match TRBD2. Per the germline V gene, CDR1 is MDHEN and CDR2 is SYDVKM. Germline trimming cut 8 bases from V and 5 bases from J; bases unmatched to any gene: 6. The CDR3 length is 15 residues. CDR3 sequence (DNA): TGTGCCAGCCGGACTAGCGGGAGCGGCAACAATGAGCAGTTCTTC. Its translation: CASRTSGSGNNEQFF.

The gene calls are TRBV20-1 and TRBJ2-1; D unclear. With 1 base removed from V and 9 bases from J, the gap between germline ends came to 10 bases. Germline assignment: CDR1 DFQATT and CDR2 SNEGSKA (reference sequence). The CDR3 consists of 12 residues. The CDR3 nucleotides are TGCAGTGCTAGAGGGGTCTATGCTGAGCAGTTCTTC. Protein: CSARGVYAEQFF.

The V gene is TRBV5-1, the J gene TRBJ1-2, with a tentative D call TRBD1 (6 bases). This CDR3 is 17 amino acids long. V dropped 0 bases and J dropped 1 base, with 16 bases sitting between them. Germline-derived CDR1 and CDR2 are SGHRS and YFSETQ. CDR3 amino acids: CASSLDTRGRHNYGYTF. CDR3 coding DNA: TGCGCCAGCAGCTTGGATACCAGGGGAAGGCATAACTATGGCTACACCTTC.

At least ten counts were recorded for this clonotype. V usage is TRBV7-2 and J usage is TRBJ2-1; 9 bases are shared with TRBD2. The CDR3 runs to 15 residues. The V gene's germline CDR1 is SGHTA and CDR2 FQGNSA. V lost 2 bases, J lost 8 bases, and 7 bases stayed unmatched. CDR3 loop: CASSLPLRGGDEQFF. The CDR3 DNA follows: TGTGCCAGCAGCTTACCCCTGCGGGGGGGTGATGAGCAGTTCTTC.

CDR3 DNA sequence: TGTGCCAGTGGTGGTCAGGGAGGACACTCCTACAATGAGCAGTTCTTC. This translates into CASGGQGGHSYNEQFF. The V gene is TRBV7-9, the J gene TRBJ2-1; possible D gene TRBD2, 6 bases. Trimming removed 9 bases from V and 0 bases from J, with 18 bases in between. The CDR3 totals 16 residues. Looked up from germline, CDR1 is SEHNR and CDR2 is FQNEAQ (reference sequence).

The V and J genes are TRBV4-3 and TRBJ2-2; TRBD2 matches 7 bases. CDR3 length equals 18 residues. V dropped 0 bases and J dropped 1; count of bases not matched to a gene: 8. CDR1 and CDR2 (germline): LGHNA, YSLEER. The CDR3 loop is CASSQEGGGSLNTGELFF. The CDR3 DNA follows: TGCGCCAGCAGCCAAGAGGGGGGGGGATCCTTGAACACCGGGGAGCTGTTTTTT.

This clonotype appeared a single time. The chain combines TRBV28 with TRBJ2-2, with D uncertain. Germline V gene sequence: CDR1 MDHEN, CDR2 SYDVKM. Deletions cut 6 bases from V and 2 bases from J, with 13 bases between. This CDR3 is 15 amino acids long. The CDR3 reads CASRMTRTNTGELFF. Here the CDR3 DNA reads TGTGCCAGCAGGATGACAAGGACCAACACCGGGGAGCTGTTTTTT.

The V call is TRBV6-2 or TRBV6-3, the J call TRBJ2-7, with D tentatively TRBD2 (5 bases). The CDR3 extends over 11 amino acids. In germline, CDR1 is MNHEY, CDR2 SVGEGT. The V gene lost 5 bases and the J gene lost 9 bases, with 11 bases spanning the gap. The CDR3 loop reads CASSERDGQYV. The CDR3 DNA sequence: TGTGCCAGCAGTGAACGGGATGGGCAGTACGTC.

This clonotype was seen at least ten times. V usage is TRBV7-2 and J usage is TRBJ1-5, with no clear D. The CDR3 has 15 residues. CDR1 SGHTA and CDR2 FQGNSA come from the germline V gene. The V end lost 1 base, the J end lost 4 bases, and 11 bases lay between the germline ends. The DNA of the CDR3 is TGTGCCAGCAGCTTAGACGGCAGGTCGAATCAGCCCCAGCATTTT. Translation: CASSLDGRSNQPQHF.

The chain employs TRBV27 and TRBJ1-2; TRBD1 might be the D (6 bases). V lost 5 bases to trimming and J lost 7 bases, with 17 bases between them. The CDR3 loop spans 14 amino acids. From germline, CDR1 is MNHEY and CDR2 SMNVEV (reference sequence). Here the CDR3 reads CASSADSSLGGYTF. In DNA, the CDR3 is TGTGCCAGCAGTGCGGACAGTTCCCTAGGTGGCTACACCTTC.